These 30 T cell receptor beta chains share one sample of origin, sequenced in a study of blood T cell repertoires in COVID-19. Profiled with immunoSEQ multiplex PCR; TCRdb holds only in-frame clones, not every one. This table has approximately 70,000 clones, just over 85% appearing once. The sequencing sample was made of peripheral blood. The source is a human donor in a cohort sampled during active COVID-19.

This chain connects TRBV25-1 to TRBJ2-5; 10 bases are shared with TRBD1. The CDR3 runs 14 residues. With 3 bases clipped from V and 7 bases from J, the junction kept 5 bases outside the gene matches. CDR1 is MGHDK and CDR2 is SYGVNS in the germline V gene. The CDR3 region is CASSDPGQGVTQYF. DNA for the CDR3: TGTGCCAGCAGTGACCCAGGACAGGGGGTGACCCAGTACTTC.

The gene calls are TRBV30 and TRBJ1-2; 8 positions agree with TRBD1. Germline values: CDR1 GTSNPN, CDR2 SVGIG (reference sequence). This CDR3 has 15 residues. Losses at the gene ends were 3 bases for V and 2 bases for J; bases not matched to a gene: 8. In DNA, the CDR3 is TGTGCCTGGAGAGAAAACACAGGGGGAAACTATGGCTACACCTTC. Encoded protein: CAWRENTGGNYGYTF.

The chain joins TRBV3-1 (or the pseudogene TRBV3-2) to TRBJ2-1; maybe TRBD2 (5 bases). Per the germline V gene, CDR1 is LGHDT and CDR2 is YNNKEL (reference sequence). The ends were cut back, 4 bases at V and 4 bases at J, with 11 bases in the middle. CDR3 size: 14 residues. CDR3: CASSRNGLYNEQFF. CDR3 DNA: TGTGCCAGCAGCCGAAACGGACTGTACAATGAGCAGTTCTTC.

The rearrangement links TRBV5-1 to TRBJ2-1, with 7 bases aligning to TRBD2. Unmatched junction bases numbered 12, after V lost 1 base and J lost 5 bases. The CDR3 is 17 residues long. CDR1 is SGHRS and CDR2 is YFSETQ in the germline V gene. CDR3 protein: CASSLKAGDPPDNEQFF. In DNA form, the CDR3 reads TGCGCCAGCAGCTTGAAGGCGGGGGACCCCCCCGACAATGAGCAGTTCTTC.

J is TRBJ2-7 and V is TRBV6-5; D remains unclear. This CDR3 comprises 11 residues. Germline CDR1 reads MNHEY; CDR2 reads SVGAGI. Trimming stripped 6 bases from V and 3 bases from J, with 6 bases between. The DNA of the CDR3 is TGTGCCAGCAGACACCACTACGAGCAGTACTTC. Translation gives CASRHHYEQYF.

The rearrangement uses TRBV6-2 or TRBV6-3 and TRBJ1-6; tentative D call: TRBD1 (6 bases). The CDR3 spans 15 residues. Germline CDR1 is MNHEY and CDR2 is SVGEGT. V lost 5 bases and J lost 5, with 13 bases in between. The CDR3 loop reads CASSLQGPNNSPLHF. CDR3 bases: TGTGCCAGCAGTCTACAGGGTCCGAATAATTCACCCCTCCACTTT.

The chain is built from TRBV7-8 and TRBJ2-7; tentative D call: TRBD2 (6 bases). The V end was cut by 3 bases, the J end by 4 bases, with 10 bases between. Germline assignment: CDR1 SGHVS and CDR2 FQNEAQ. This CDR3 comprises 13 residues. Here the CDR3 reads CASSFGGSYEQYF. As DNA, the CDR3 is TGTGCCAGCAGCTTTGGGGGGTCTTACGAGCAGTACTTC.

The chain has TRBV7-2 and TRBJ2-7, with D perhaps matching TRBD1 (5 bases). With 8 bases removed from V and 2 bases from J, the gap between germline ends came to 16 bases. CDR1 and CDR2 from the germline V gene are SGHTA and FQGNSA. The CDR3 runs to 14 residues. The CDR3 here is CASAGTPTAYEQYF. The CDR3 DNA is TGTGCCAGCGCCGGAACCCCGACAGCCTACGAGCAGTACTTC.

The J gene is TRBJ1-2, the V gene TRBV7-2; 9 bases map to TRBD1. Germline V gene sequence: CDR1 SGHTA, CDR2 FQGNSA. With V trimmed by 3 bases and J by 6 bases, 5 bases remained unmatched. This CDR3 is 14 amino acids long. In DNA form, the CDR3 reads TGTGCCAGCAGCTTGGGACAGGGCGTCCATGGCTACACCTTC. Its protein is CASSLGQGVHGYTF.

V gene TRBV9 combines with J gene TRBJ1-2; 8 positions match TRBD1. V was pared by 4 bases and J by 7 bases, with 15 bases of the junction left unmatched. The germline V gene encodes CDR1 SGDLS and CDR2 YYNGEE. CDR3 length equals 16 residues. CDR3 region: CASSPSPRGTGGGYTF. The CDR3 DNA is TGTGCCAGCAGCCCCAGCCCGAGGGGAACAGGGGGTGGCTACACCTTC.

The chain recombines TRBV7-3 with TRBJ2-7; perhaps TRBD1 as D (5 bases). Germline CDR1 is SGHTA and CDR2 is FQGTGA. CDR3 length: 14 amino acids. Trimming removed 5 bases from V and 5 bases from J, with 16 bases in between. CDR3 sequence reads: CASSPGGAGNEQYF. CDR3 in DNA: TGTGCCAGCAGCCCCGGTGGGGCAGGGAACGAGCAGTACTTC. Drawing the rest from reference TRBV7-3 and TRBJ2-7, the complete variable domain is GAGVSQTPSNKVTEKGKYVELRCDPISGHTALYWYRQSLGQGPEFLIYFQGTGAADDSGLPNDRFFAVRPEGSVSTLKIQRTERGDSAVYLCASSPGGAGNEQYFGPGTRLTVT.

This chain joins TRBV27 and TRBJ2-7; weak D call: TRBD1 (6 bases). CDR1 MNHEY and CDR2 SMNVEV come from the germline V gene (reference sequence). This CDR3 is built from 16 residues. V lost 0 bases to trimming and J lost 3 bases, with 15 bases between them. CDR3 sequence: CASSLSNGQLLYEQYF. CDR3 nucleotide sequence: TGTGCCAGCAGTTTATCGAACGGACAGCTTCTCTACGAGCAGTACTTC.

The chain recombines TRBV18 with TRBJ2-7, with TRBD1 matching over 9 bases. J gave up 2 bases and V 6 bases, and 14 bases lay outside the gene matches. Per germline, CDR1 KGHSH and CDR2 LQKENI. The CDR3 is made up of 17 amino acids. The CDR3 here is CASSPTPGTGRTYEQYF. The CDR3, as DNA: TGTGCCAGCTCCCCAACTCCCGGGACAGGGCGCACCTACGAGCAGTACTTC.

A word on this clone: Its ends do not fully match the called genes, so a read error is possible. This chain connects TRBV11-3 to TRBJ2-7, with 11 bases identical to TRBD2. This CDR3 comprises 15 residues. CDR1 SGHNT and CDR2 YENEEA come from the germline V gene. The CDR3 DNA reads TGCAAGGGGCCCGGGACTAGCGGCAACCGCTACGAGCAGTACTTC. Amino acids: CKGPGTSGNRYEQYF.

This sequence joins TRBV11-2 and TRBJ2-7; 11 positions agree with TRBD2. After removal of 3 bases from V and 3 bases from J, the junction contained 7 bases not matched to a gene. CDR1 and CDR2 (germline): SGHAT, FQNNGV. The CDR3 runs 16 residues. The CDR3 coding sequence is TGTGCCAGCAGCTTCGGCTGGCTAGCGGGAGGCTACGAGCAGTACTTC. Its translation: CASSFGWLAGGYEQYF.

This clone has a single count. The chain has TRBV5-1 and TRBJ2-5; D is perhaps TRBD1 (6 bases). The V end lost 7 bases, the J end lost 0 bases, and 13 bases lay between the germline ends. The CDR3 runs to 14 residues. The germline V gene encodes CDR1 SGHRS and CDR2 YFSETQ. CDR3 coding DNA: TGCGCCAGCTCGGACAGTGGGTACCAAGAGACCCAGTACTTC. Protein sequence: CASSDSGYQETQYF. Full variable domain (remainder filled in from reference TRBV5-1 and TRBJ2-5): KAGVTQTPRYLIKTRGQQVTLSCSPISGHRSVSWYQQTPGQGLQFLFEYFSETQRNKGNFPGRFSGRQFSNSRSEMNVSTLELGDSALYLCASSDSGYQETQYFGPGTRLLVL.

The chain employs TRBV19 and TRBJ1-1; D not resolved. In germline, CDR1 is LNHDA, CDR2 SQIVND (reference sequence). The CDR3 spans 11 residues. Trimming stripped 10 bases from V and 6 bases from J, with 12 bases between. The CDR3 here is CATRGRAEAFF. For the CDR3, the DNA is TGTGCCACCCGAGGGAGGGCTGAAGCTTTCTTT.

The rearrangement joins TRBV6-1 to TRBJ2-1; 11 nucleotides align to TRBD2. The CDR3 length is 16 residues. V was pared by 4 bases and J by 5 bases, with 7 bases of the junction left unmatched. Germline CDR1 MNHNS, CDR2 SASEGT. The CDR3 DNA is TGTGCCAGCAGTGCCTCCGGGACTAGCGGAGACAATGAGCAGTTCTTC. Translation gives CASSASGTSGDNEQFF.

The chain uses TRBV9 and TRBJ2-1, with a weak D call TRBD2 (6 bases). CDR1 and CDR2 (germline): SGDLS, YYNGEE. With 4 bases removed from V and 9 bases from J, the gap between germline ends came to 14 bases. CDR3 length: 13 residues. The CDR3 DNA sequence: TGTGCCAGCAGCACCTCGCAGGGAGGTGAGCAGTTCTTC. Translation: CASSTSQGGEQFF.

V usage is TRBV19 and J usage is TRBJ2-7; 8 bases agree with TRBD2. Germline CDR1 is LNHDA and CDR2 is SQIVND (reference sequence). The CDR3 is made up of 14 amino acids. V dropped 7 bases and J dropped 1; count of bases not matched to a gene: 6. CDR3 sequence reads: CASKESGGSYEQYF. CDR3 bases: TGTGCCAGTAAGGAAAGCGGGGGTTCCTACGAGCAGTACTTC.

The chain couples TRBV4-2 to TRBJ2-1; a possible D gene is TRBD1 (5 bases). CDR3 size: 18 residues. Germline CDR1 is LGHNA and CDR2 is YNFKEQ. Trimming cost V 0 bases and J 3 bases, with 18 bases left between them. DNA for the CDR3: TGTGCCAGCAGCCAAGAAGCGTTAGGCCAGGGCTTCTACAATGAGCAGTTCTTC. Protein product: CASSQEALGQGFYNEQFF.

The rearrangement joins TRBV4-1 to TRBJ2-7; maybe TRBD2 (5 bases). The CDR3 covers 17 residues. Germline-derived CDR1 and CDR2 are MGHRA and YSYEKL. V was cut by 1 base and J by 2 bases, with 18 bases left in between. In DNA form, the CDR3 reads TGCGCCAGCAGCCAAGTAGCGTCGGCGTATATGACCTACGAGCAGTACTTC. Encoded protein: CASSQVASAYMTYEQYF.

The gene calls are TRBV6-5 and TRBJ2-5; 7 bases align to TRBD2. The CDR3 has 15 amino acids. V shed 6 bases and J 0 bases; nucleotides not matched to a gene: 7. From germline, CDR1 is MNHEY and CDR2 SVGAGI. CDR3: CASSRLGGDQETQYF. CDR3 nucleotides: TGTGCCAGCAGCCGCCTGGGGGGGGACCAAGAGACCCAGTACTTC.

This chain connects TRBV7-9 to TRBJ2-1, with D perhaps TRBD2 (5 bases). CDR1 is SEHNR and CDR2 is FQNEAQ in the germline V gene (reference sequence). V was clipped by 3 bases and J by 0 bases, with 21 bases between them. The CDR3 consists of 19 residues. The CDR3 nucleotides read TGTGCCAGCAGCTTTCTAGCAGGCCCTCTATTAGGCTCCTACAATGAGCAGTTCTTC. This encodes CASSFLAGPLLGSYNEQFF.

This clone was seen a single time. V and J are TRBV14 and TRBJ2-5; D perhaps matches TRBD2 (5 bases). V was trimmed by 0 bases and J by 0 bases, leaving 17 bases between them. Germline CDR1 and CDR2: SGHDN and FVKESK. This CDR3 spans 18 amino acids. The CDR3 loop is CASSQDPAAGLYQETQYF. The DNA of the CDR3 is TGTGCCAGCAGCCAAGATCCAGCGGCAGGCTTGTACCAAGAGACCCAGTACTTC.

V gene TRBV11-2 combines with J gene TRBJ2-7; TRBD1 agrees at 10 bases. This CDR3 spans 14 amino acids. V lost 5 bases to trimming and J lost 5 bases; unmatched junction nucleotides: 6. Looked up from germline, CDR1 is SGHAT and CDR2 is FQNNGV. The chain's CDR3 is CASSTGTGDHEQYF. CDR3 sequence (DNA): TGTGCCAGCAGCACCGGGACAGGGGACCACGAGCAGTACTTC.

This chain uses TRBV5-4 with TRBJ1-1; the match to TRBD1 covers 7 bases. The germline CDR1 and CDR2 sequences are SGHNT and YYREEE (reference sequence). This CDR3 region has 15 residues. V shed 4 bases, J shed 4 bases, and the junction held 10 bases outside the gene matches. The chain's CDR3 is CASSLETGRATEAFF. The CDR3 DNA is TGTGCCAGCAGCCTAGAGACAGGGCGGGCCACTGAAGCTTTCTTT. Together with reference TRBV5-4 and TRBJ1-1, the CDR3 gives the full variable domain: ETGVTQSPTHLIKTRGQQVTLRCSSQSGHNTVSWYQQALGQGPQFIFQYYREEENGRGNFPPRFSGLQFPNYSSELNVNALELDDSALYLCASSLETGRATEAFFGQGTRLTVV.

V gene TRBV6-5 combines with J gene TRBJ1-4; tentatively, D is TRBD1 (5 bases). The CDR3 covers 13 residues. The germline CDR1 and CDR2 sequences are MNHEY and SVGAGI. Trimming cost V 7 bases and J 7 bases, with 13 bases left between them. The CDR3 nucleotides are TGTGCCAGCAATAGGGGAAGTAGTGAAAAACTGTTTTTT. It yields the protein CASNRGSSEKLFF.

The chain couples TRBV6-5 to TRBJ2-7, with TRBD1 as a possible D gene (5 bases). Germline CDR1 reads MNHEY; CDR2 reads SVGAGI. This CDR3 has 13 amino acids. Trimming cost V 6 bases and J 5 bases, with 14 bases left between them. CDR3 in amino acids: CASSPSKGNEQYF. DNA for the CDR3: TGTGCCAGCAGCCCCAGCAAGGGGAACGAGCAGTACTTC.

The chain combines TRBV5-8 with TRBJ1-5; tentatively, D is TRBD1 (5 bases). V lost 6 bases and J lost 5, with 12 bases in between. From germline, CDR1 is SGHTS and CDR2 YDEGEE. This CDR3 has 13 residues. CDR3 region: CASTRTRHQPQHF. CDR3 DNA: TGTGCCAGCACCCGGACACGCCATCAGCCCCAGCATTTT.